This T cell receptor (beta chain) was obtained from a study of blood T cell repertoires in COVID-19. Whole-study context: Sites in the United States, Italy and Spain provided acute and convalescent COVID-19 samples. In each case, the material was cDNA or gDNA derived from T cells, B-cell-depleted T cells, or PBMCs.

Original processing notes: Estimation of nucleated cell counts relied on the amplification of reference gene primers. TCRdb's table, derived via immunoSEQ multiplex PCR, lists solely in-frame clones and lacks some. V, J and clone size derive from that table, while D and trimming were established from the DNA sequence. Among about 73,000 clones listed, roughly 89% were seen once. The junction had 11 bases not matched to a gene; V was cut back by 6 bases and J by 8 bases. CDR3 size: 13 residues. Germline V gene lookup returns CDR1 GTSNPN and CDR2 SVGIG (reference sequence). Sequencing was carried out using peripheral blood. The clonotype was recovered from a man at least 80 years old with acute or convalescent COVID-19. This chain links TRBV30 with TRBJ2-7; 9 bases align to TRBD2. CDR3 sequence (DNA): TGTGCCTGCGTAGGGCGGGAGGGGCAGAAGCAGTACTTC. Protein sequence: CACVGREGQKQYF.